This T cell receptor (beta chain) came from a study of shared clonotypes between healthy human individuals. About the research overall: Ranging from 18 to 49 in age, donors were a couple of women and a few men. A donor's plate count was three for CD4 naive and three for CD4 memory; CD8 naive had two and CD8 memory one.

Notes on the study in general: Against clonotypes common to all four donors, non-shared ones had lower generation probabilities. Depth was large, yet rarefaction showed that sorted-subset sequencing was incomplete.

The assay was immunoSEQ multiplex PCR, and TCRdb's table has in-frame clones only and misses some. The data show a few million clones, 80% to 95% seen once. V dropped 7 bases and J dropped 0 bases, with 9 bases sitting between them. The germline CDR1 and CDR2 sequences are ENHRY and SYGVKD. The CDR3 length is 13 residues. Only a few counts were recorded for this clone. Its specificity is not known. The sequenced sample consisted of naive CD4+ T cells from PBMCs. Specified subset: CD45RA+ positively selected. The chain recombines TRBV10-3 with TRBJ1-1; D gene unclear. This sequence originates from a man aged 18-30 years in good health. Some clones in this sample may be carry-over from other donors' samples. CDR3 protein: CAIMVGLNTEAFF. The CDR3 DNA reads TGTGCCATCATGGTCGGACTGAACACTGAAGCTTTCTTT.